These 20 T cell receptor beta chains were all obtained from the same sample, sequenced in a study of molecular identifiers for immune sequencing clone quantification. Using its own MiXCR run on the PCR reads, TCRdb lists one record per CDR3 protein. The repertoire consists of over 550,000 distinct CDR3 sequences, with around 25% occurring once and the leading ten covering about 0.84%. Material: naive CD8+ T cells from blood, with Jurkat cell RNA spiked in. Subset indicated: FACS-sorted CD8+CD4-CCR7+CD45RA+ naive T cells. Receptor source: a human donor in good health. Some libraries in this study had Jurkat cell RNA spiked in.

There are many counts of this clonotype. The chain couples TRBV10-3 to TRBJ2-3; D ambiguous. Trimming stripped 7 bases from V and 5 bases from J, with 13 bases between. CDR1 ENHRY and CDR2 SYGVKD come from the germline V gene. This CDR3 contains 13 residues. CDR3 amino acids: CAINGPAVDTQYF. CDR3 in DNA: TGTGCCATCAATGGACCCGCGGTAGATACGCAGTATTTT.

This clonotype was seen ten or more times. This sequence joins TRBV7-9 and TRBJ2-7; D is possibly TRBD2 (5 bases). With 5 bases removed from V and 7 bases from J, the gap between germline ends came to 15 bases. The CDR3 consists of 13 residues. Germline CDR1 reads SEHNR; CDR2 reads FQNEAQ (reference sequence). This CDR3 reads CASSLDFKREQYF. The DNA for the CDR3 is TGTGCCAGCAGCCTGGACTTTAAGAGGGAGCAGTACTTC.

In its sample, this clonotype was seen many times. V and J are TRBV5-1 and TRBJ2-7; 13 positions agree with TRBD2. Germline CDR1 reads SGHRS; CDR2 reads YFSETQ. This CDR3 has 16 amino acids. Trimming took 4 bases from V and 5 from J; bases not matched to a gene: 9. The CDR3 DNA reads TGCGCCAGCAGCGGCCCAACTAGCGGGGGGGCCGACGAGCAGTACTTC. As protein: CASSGPTSGGADEQYF.

This clonotype was observed at least ten times. The chain links TRBV2 to TRBJ2-3; 7 nucleotides match TRBD2. CDR3 length equals 16 residues. Germline V gives CDR1 SNHLY, CDR2 FYNNEI. Losses at the gene ends were 9 bases for V and 4 bases for J; bases not matched to a gene: 16. CDR3 loop: CARGVGRASVADTQYF. The DNA of the CDR3 is TGTGCCAGGGGGGTAGGGAGGGCCAGTGTCGCAGATACGCAGTATTTT.

The chain is built from TRBV19 and TRBJ2-7, with D uncertain. The CDR3 length is 11 residues. Germline V gives CDR1 LNHDA, CDR2 SQIVND (reference sequence). V was pared by 5 bases and J by 6 bases, with 8 bases between. Written as DNA, the CDR3 is TGTGCCAGTAGTTTATTCGGCGAGCAGTACTTC. Translation: CASSLFGEQYF.

This clonotype came up a few times. The V call is TRBV19, the J call TRBJ2-7; D call uncertain. Germline V gene lookup returns CDR1 LNHDA and CDR2 SQIVND (reference sequence). The V and J ends lost 4 bases and 1 base respectively, with 14 bases between them. The CDR3 runs to 15 residues. The CDR3 loop is CASSTSASSSYEQYF. Here the CDR3 DNA reads TGTGCCAGTAGTACGTCAGCTTCTTCTTCCTACGAGCAGTACTTC.

This clonotype was recorded at least ten times. This chain links TRBV28 with TRBJ2-5, with 10 nucleotides matching TRBD2. Trimming removed 3 bases from V and 5 bases from J; junction bases left unmatched: 6. Germline V lookup: CDR1 MDHEN, CDR2 SYDVKM. This CDR3 has 15 amino acids. Here the CDR3 DNA reads TGTGCCAGCAGTTTGAGCGTAGCGGGGGGCGAGACCCAGTACTTC. This sequence encodes CASSLSVAGGETQYF.

In this sample, this clonotype turned up many times. The chain carries TRBV7-2 and TRBJ1-1; D is possibly TRBD1 (5 bases). CDR3 length: 15 residues. Trimming pared 0 bases from V and 7 bases from J, leaving 15 bases between. The germline V gene has CDR1 SGHTA and CDR2 FQGNSA. DNA of the CDR3: TGTGCCAGCAGCTTAGCACAGGCCTGGGTTGATGAAGCTTTCTTT. Amino acid sequence: CASSLAQAWVDEAFF.

In this sample, this clonotype turned up many times. The V and J genes are TRBV6-2 or TRBV6-3 and TRBJ2-5; 9 nucleotides agree with TRBD1. Germline CDR1 and CDR2: MNHEY and SVGEGT. The CDR3 contains 18 residues. Trimming took 4 bases from V and 4 from J; bases not matched to a gene: 16. The chain's CDR3 is CASSFIRDRALRGETQYF. CDR3 DNA sequence: TGTGCCAGCAGTTTCATCCGGGACAGGGCTCTGCGAGGAGAGACCCAGTACTTC.

Details on this clonotype: Germline is not matched at one junction end, which may reflect a read error. This chain links TRBV27 with TRBJ1-4; D uncertain. Germline-derived CDR1 and CDR2 are MNHEY and SMNVEV (reference sequence). The CDR3 length is 15 residues. CDR3 sequence reads: CASSRGAVTSEKLFF. The CDR3 DNA reads as TGTGCCAGCAGTCGAGGTGCAGTGACTAGTGAAAAACTGTTTTTT.

Concerning this clonotype: This may stem from a read error, because a much larger clone lies one nucleotide away. The chain carries TRBV6-6 and TRBJ2-7; D remains ambiguous. Germline V gene data show CDR1 as MNHNY and CDR2 as SVGAGI (reference sequence). The CDR3 loop spans 12 amino acids. CDR3 in DNA: TGTACCAGCAGTTATAATGAACCCGAGCAGTACTTC. Residues: CTSSYNEPEQYF.

Ten or more counts support this clonotype. This chain uses TRBV9 with TRBJ2-3; D is unresolved. V was pared by 0 bases and J by 4 bases, with 6 bases between. From germline, CDR1 is SGDLS and CDR2 YYNGEE. CDR3 length equals 13 residues. As DNA, the CDR3 is TGTGCCAGCAGCGTAGGGGCCTCAGATACGCAGTATTTT. It codes for CASSVGASDTQYF.

This clonotype was recorded only once. A much bigger clone sits one base away, suggesting this may be a read error. In DNA form, the CDR3 reads TGCGCCTGCAGCTTGGGGTCGGGACTAGCTTCCGAGCAGTACTTC. Amino acid sequence: CACSLGSGLASEQYF. The chain links TRBV5-1 to TRBJ2-7; 9 bases line up with TRBD2. CDR3 length equals 15 residues. Germline V gives CDR1 SGHRS, CDR2 YFSETQ. Full variable domain (outside the CDR3, taken from reference TRBV5-1 and TRBJ2-7): KAGVTQTPRYLIKTRGQQVTLSCSPISGHRSVSWYQQTPGQGLQFLFEYFSETQRNKGNFPGRFSGRQFSNSRSEMNVSTLELGDSALYLCACSLGSGLASEQYFGPGTRLTVT.

This clonotype has more than one count but fewer than ten. The chain is built from TRBV10-3 and TRBJ2-7; 8 nucleotides align to TRBD1. The V segment lost 3 bases and the J segment 4 bases; nucleotides outside the gene matches: 5. This CDR3 is built from 14 residues. Germline-derived CDR1 and CDR2 are ENHRY and SYGVKD. The DNA for the CDR3 is TGTGCCATCAGTGACCCGGACAGGGTATACGAGCAGTACTTC. It codes for CAISDPDRVYEQYF.

The table lists this clonotype with a count of one. This clone may be a read error of a much larger clone one base away. The gene calls are TRBV29-1 and TRBJ1-1; possible D gene TRBD1, 6 bases. V shed 8 bases and J shed 1 base, with 11 bases lying between them. The germline V gene encodes CDR1 SQVTM and CDR2 ANQGSEA. The CDR3 spans 12 residues. In nucleotides, the CDR3 is TGCAGCATATCGGACAGGAACACTGAAGCTTTCTTT. It codes for CSISDRNTEAFF.

This clonotype occurred a few times. V is TRBV7-6 and J is TRBJ2-3, with 7 bases matching TRBD2. Germline V gene sequence: CDR1 SGHVS, CDR2 FNYEAQ. V dropped 4 bases and J dropped 3; count of bases not matched to a gene: 16. The CDR3 extends over 18 amino acids. This CDR3 reads CASSSGRGERVGTDTQYF. The CDR3 nucleotides read TGTGCCAGCAGCTCTGGGAGGGGCGAACGGGTTGGTACAGATACGCAGTATTTT.

About this clonotype itself: A much larger clone differs by one base, so this may be a read error. The rearrangement uses TRBV7-9 and TRBJ2-2; tentatively, D is TRBD1 (5 bases). Germline loops: CDR1 SEHNR, CDR2 FQNEAQ (reference sequence). This CDR3 is 17 amino acids long. V lost 5 bases and J 2 bases, leaving 18 bases between the germline ends. CDR3 protein: CASSPLGGHLNTGELFF. The DNA of the CDR3 is TGTGCCAGCAGCCCCCTGGGCGGACACCTTAACACCGGGGAGCTGTTTTTT.

Concerning this clonotype itself: This sequence may be a read error, since a much larger clone differs from it by one base. This chain connects TRBV10-3 to TRBJ2-7; D not certain. The germline gives CDR1 ENHRY, CDR2 SYGVKD. CDR3 length: 15 amino acids. The CDR3 loop reads CAISEPTSTYYERYF. CDR3 coding DNA: TGTGCCATCAGTGAGCCGACGTCAACCTACTACGAGCGGTACTTC.

The sample holds many counts of this clonotype. The chain couples TRBV30 to TRBJ2-3, with 8 bases identical to TRBD2. The CDR3 covers 13 residues. With 2 bases clipped from V and 5 bases from J, the junction kept 3 bases outside the gene matches. Per the germline V gene, CDR1 is GTSNPN and CDR2 is SVGIG (reference sequence). CDR3 coding DNA: TGTGCCTGGAGTAGACTAGCGAGAGATACGCAGTATTTT. Amino acids: CAWSRLARDTQYF.

This rearrangement joins TRBV15 to TRBJ2-7; D tentatively fits TRBD1 or TRBD2 (5 bases each). V was trimmed by 3 bases and J by 3 bases, leaving 15 bases between them. Germline loops: CDR1 LNHNV, CDR2 YYDKDF (reference sequence). The CDR3 is 15 residues long. This chain's CDR3 is CATSRDSGAVYEQYF. The CDR3 DNA sequence: TGTGCCACCAGCAGGGATTCCGGGGCCGTCTACGAGCAGTACTTC.